These T cell receptor beta chains were read from a single sample in a study of Graves' ophthalmopathy and Graves' hyperthyroidism. A single record per CDR3 protein comes from TCRdb applying MiXCR to the multiplex PCR reads. The table shows nearly 400,000 distinct CDR3 sequences, with around 16% occurring only once. Specimen: peripheral blood. Receptors were obtained from a woman aged 18-35 years with Graves' ophthalmopathy. Both conserved end residues are part of each CDR3. Fields, in order: V gene, J gene, clone size, D gene, CDR3 DNA, CDR3 protein. The D gene is left open where the match is weak. Size is omitted from some rows. Given values are once, few, many or a class for expanded clones.

v_gene: TRBV19
j_gene: TRBJ2-6
abundance: many
d_gene: -
CDR3nt: TGTGCCAGTAGTATAATGGCGGGGTCTGGGGCCAACGTCCTGACTTTC
CDR3aa: CASSIMAGSGANVLTF

v_gene: TRBV27
j_gene: TRBJ2-7
abundance: many
d_gene: TRBD1
CDR3nt: TGTGCCAGCAGTAGGGACAGGTACCTCTCGGGGTACGAGCAGTACTTC
CDR3aa: CASSRDRYLSGYEQYF

v_gene: TRBV28
j_gene: TRBJ2-7
abundance: -
d_gene: TRBD1
CDR3nt: TGTGCCAGTGACAGGGGGCACGAGCAGTACTTC
CDR3aa: CASDRGHEQYF

v_gene: TRBV24-1
j_gene: TRBJ1-1
abundance: few
d_gene: -
CDR3nt: TGTGCCACCAGTGATTTCGGGTCGTGGAAGCTTTTCTTT
CDR3aa: CATSDFGSWKLFF

v_gene: TRBV6-1
j_gene: TRBJ1-1
abundance: -
d_gene: -
CDR3nt: TGTGCCAGCAGTCAAAGGGGCGCTAGCGCTGAAGCTTTCTTT
CDR3aa: CASSQRGASAEAFF

v_gene: TRBV7-9
j_gene: TRBJ2-7
abundance: many
d_gene: TRBD2
CDR3nt: TGTGCCAGCAGTTCGTACCTACCGGGACTAGCCTACGAGCAGTACTTC
CDR3aa: CASSSYLPGLAYEQYF

v_gene: TRBV10-3
j_gene: TRBJ2-2
abundance: many
d_gene: -
CDR3nt: TGTGCCATCAAGGAGGGAAACACCGGGGAGCTGTTTTTT
CDR3aa: CAIKEGNTGELFF

v_gene: TRBV6-1
j_gene: TRBJ1-5
abundance: few
d_gene: -
CDR3nt: TGTGCCAGCAGGGCGACAGGTTATAGCAATCAGCCCCAGCATTTT
CDR3aa: CASRATGYSNQPQHF

v_gene: TRBV6-2/TRBV6-3
j_gene: TRBJ2-3
abundance: many
d_gene: -
CDR3nt: TGTGCCAGCAGTTGGGACTCAGCAAGGCTCCTCACAGATACGCAGTATTTT
CDR3aa: CASSWDSARLLTDTQYF

v_gene: TRBV6-2/TRBV6-3
j_gene: TRBJ1-2
abundance: many
d_gene: -
CDR3nt: TGTGCCAGCAGCTACGTGGACTATGGCTACACCTTC
CDR3aa: CASSYVDYGYTF

v_gene: TRBV11-1
j_gene: TRBJ2-7
abundance: many
d_gene: TRBD1
CDR3nt: TGTGCCAGCAGCTCAAATCCCGGGACAGGGAAGATCTACGAGCAGTACTTC
CDR3aa: CASSSNPGTGKIYEQYF

v_gene: TRBV28
j_gene: TRBJ1-6
abundance: many
d_gene: TRBD1
CDR3nt: TGTGCCAGCAGCCTCACAGGGGGCACCTATAATTCACCCCTCCACTTT
CDR3aa: CASSLTGGTYNSPLHF

v_gene: TRBV27
j_gene: TRBJ1-5
abundance: many
d_gene: -
CDR3nt: TGTGCCAGCAGTTTAAGGGCCTCGAGTACTAGCAATCAGCCCCAGCATTTT
CDR3aa: CASSLRASSTSNQPQHF

v_gene: TRBV7-9
j_gene: TRBJ2-2
abundance: many
d_gene: -
CDR3nt: TGTGCCAGCAGCTCCCTTGGTGGGATGGAGGAGCTGTTTTTT
CDR3aa: CASSSLGGMEELFF

v_gene: TRBV2
j_gene: TRBJ1-2
abundance: -
d_gene: -
CDR3nt: TGTGCCAGCACAGGGGAGTCGGGTGGCTACACCTTC
CDR3aa: CASTGESGGYTF

v_gene: TRBV11-3
j_gene: TRBJ1-1
abundance: many
d_gene: -
CDR3nt: TGTGCCAGCAGTCTGAGGGGGGGATTTGTAAACACTGAAGCTTTCTTT
CDR3aa: CASSLRGGFVNTEAFF

v_gene: TRBV7-7
j_gene: TRBJ2-2
abundance: many
d_gene: TRBD2
CDR3nt: TGTGCTAGCAGGACGGGGGGGACCGCGAACACCGGGGAGCTGTTTTTT
CDR3aa: CASRTGGTANTGELFF

v_gene: TRBV28
j_gene: TRBJ2-4
abundance: many
d_gene: -
CDR3nt: TGTGCCAGCAGCTCTAGGCTGCTCCTAGCCAAAAACATTCAGTACTTC
CDR3aa: CASSSRLLLAKNIQYF

v_gene: TRBV7-8
j_gene: TRBJ1-5
abundance: many
d_gene: -
CDR3nt: TGTGCCAGCAGCTGGCAATATGATAGCAATCAGCCCCAGCATTTT
CDR3aa: CASSWQYDSNQPQHF

v_gene: TRBV7-2
j_gene: TRBJ2-7
abundance: many
d_gene: TRBD1
CDR3nt: TGTGCCAGCAGCTTCGGACAGGCTGCCTACGAGCAGTACTTC
CDR3aa: CASSFGQAAYEQYF

v_gene: TRBV2
j_gene: TRBJ1-2
abundance: many
d_gene: -
CDR3nt: TGTGCCAGCAGTGTCGGGGGAATCGTTTTTGGCTACACCTTC
CDR3aa: CASSVGGIVFGYTF

v_gene: TRBV24-1
j_gene: TRBJ2-2
abundance: many
d_gene: -
CDR3nt: TGTGCCACCACAGACACCGGGGAGCTGTTTTTT
CDR3aa: CATTDTGELFF

v_gene: TRBV20-1
j_gene: TRBJ2-7
abundance: many
d_gene: TRBD2
CDR3nt: TGCAGTGCTAGAGACGGGACTAGCGGAGCCTACGAGCAGTACTTC
CDR3aa: CSARDGTSGAYEQYF

v_gene: TRBV4-1
j_gene: TRBJ2-5
abundance: few
d_gene: -
CDR3nt: TGCGCCAGCAGTCCATTCGACACCAGGGCGCGGGAGACCCAGTACTTC
CDR3aa: CASSPFDTRARETQYF

v_gene: TRBV4-3
j_gene: TRBJ2-7
abundance: few
d_gene: TRBD1
CDR3nt: TGCGCCAGCAGCCAATGGACAGGATCCTACGAGCAGTACTTC
CDR3aa: CASSQWTGSYEQYF

v_gene: TRBV6-1
j_gene: TRBJ1-6
abundance: many
d_gene: -
CDR3nt: TGTGCCAGCAGTGAAGCGCCAGGGGCTAATTCACCCCTCCACTTT
CDR3aa: CASSEAPGANSPLHF

v_gene: TRBV4-1
j_gene: TRBJ1-1
abundance: many
d_gene: TRBD1
CDR3nt: TGCGCCAGCAGCCGGGCAGGGGGATGGACTGAAGCTTTCTTT
CDR3aa: CASSRAGGWTEAFF

v_gene: TRBV29-1
j_gene: TRBJ2-7
abundance: -
d_gene: -
CDR3nt: TGCAGCGTTGGGACAGTACTAACCTACGAGCAGTACTTC
CDR3aa: CSVGTVLTYEQYF

v_gene: TRBV25-1
j_gene: TRBJ2-7
abundance: many
d_gene: -
CDR3nt: TGTGCCAGCAGTGGCGACCAATACGAGCAGTACTTC
CDR3aa: CASSGDQYEQYF